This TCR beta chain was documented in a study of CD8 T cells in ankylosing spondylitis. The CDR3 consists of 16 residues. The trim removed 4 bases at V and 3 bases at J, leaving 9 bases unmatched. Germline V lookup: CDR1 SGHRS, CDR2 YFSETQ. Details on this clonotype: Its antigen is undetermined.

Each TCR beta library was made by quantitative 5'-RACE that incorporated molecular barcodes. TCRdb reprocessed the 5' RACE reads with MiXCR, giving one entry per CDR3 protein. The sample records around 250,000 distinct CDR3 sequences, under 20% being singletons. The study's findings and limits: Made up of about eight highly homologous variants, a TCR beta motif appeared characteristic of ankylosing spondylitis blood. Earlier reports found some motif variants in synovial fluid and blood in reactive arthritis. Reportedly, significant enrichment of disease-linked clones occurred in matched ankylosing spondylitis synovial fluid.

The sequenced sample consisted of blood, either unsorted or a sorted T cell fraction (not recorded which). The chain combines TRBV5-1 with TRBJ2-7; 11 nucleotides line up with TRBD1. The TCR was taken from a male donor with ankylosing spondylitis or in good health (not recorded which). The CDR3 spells CASSRTGGAEGYEQYF. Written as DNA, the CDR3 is TGCGCCAGCAGCCGGACAGGGGGCGCGGAAGGCTACGAGCAGTACTTC.